These 13 T cell receptor beta chains were sequenced from one sample in a study of blood T cell repertoires in COVID-19. The assay was immunoSEQ multiplex PCR, and TCRdb's table has in-frame clones only and misses some. This table holds about 380,000 clones, about 85% found once. Input material: peripheral blood. These receptors originate from a young woman with acute or convalescent COVID-19.

This rearrangement joins TRBV27 to TRBJ2-5, with 8 positions matching TRBD2. The length of the CDR3 is 18 residues. V shed 6 bases and J 1 base; nucleotides not matched to a gene: 16. The germline gives CDR1 MNHEY, CDR2 SMNVEV (reference sequence). The CDR3 here is CASRPPPRLAGLQETQYF. CDR3 DNA sequence: TGTGCCAGCAGACCCCCCCCACGCCTAGCGGGTCTCCAAGAGACCCAGTACTTC.

As to this clone: The identical CDR3 is also encoded by other nucleotide sequences in the sample. The chain combines TRBV18 with TRBJ2-5; TRBD1 aligns across 8 bases. This CDR3 has 15 amino acids. Germline CDR1 is KGHSH and CDR2 is LQKENI. Trimming at V came to 0 bases and at J to 4 bases, leaving 4 bases not matched to a gene. The CDR3 DNA reads as TGTGCCAGCTCACCACCTGGACAGGGCGGAGAGACCCAGTACTTC. Its protein product is CASSPPGQGGETQYF.

The chain carries TRBV19 and TRBJ2-1; 8 nucleotides agree with TRBD2. V lost 5 bases and J lost 6; bases outside the gene matches: 3. The CDR3 totals 13 residues. Germline values: CDR1 LNHDA, CDR2 SQIVND (reference sequence). The CDR3 bases are TGTGCCAGTAGTGTCGGGAGGGGCAATGAGCAGTTCTTC. Translated: CASSVGRGNEQFF.

The chain recombines TRBV4-1 with TRBJ2-1, with 8 bases that match TRBD2. CDR1 and CDR2 from the germline V gene are MGHRA and YSYEKL. V lost 4 bases and J lost 8; bases outside the gene matches: 1. CDR3 length: 12 amino acids. CDR3 residues: CASSLLADEQFF. The DNA of the CDR3 is TGCGCCAGCAGCCTACTAGCGGATGAGCAGTTCTTC.

This clone was observed a handful of times. The chain combines TRBV30 with TRBJ1-5, with D uncertain. V lost 1 base and J lost 2, with 12 bases in between. This CDR3 spans 15 amino acids. Germline CDR1 and CDR2: GTSNPN and SVGIG (reference sequence). Here the CDR3 DNA reads TGTGCCTGGAGTGGATCGACCGGGGGCAATCAGCCCCAGCATTTT. As protein: CAWSGSTGGNQPQHF.

The DNA for the CDR3 is TGTGCCAGTGGATCCGGGACAGGGAATAATAATGAAAAACTGTTTTTT. It specifies CASGSGTGNNNEKLFF. The chain uses TRBV19 and TRBJ1-4; 9 bases fit TRBD1. From germline, CDR1 is LNHDA and CDR2 SQIVND (reference sequence). Unmatched junction bases numbered 11, after V lost 8 bases and J lost 4 bases. The CDR3 contains 16 residues.

The chain combines TRBV19 with TRBJ1-1, with a tentative D call TRBD1 (6 bases). V lost 5 bases and J lost 3, with 13 bases in between. Germline CDR1 and CDR2: LNHDA and SQIVND (reference sequence). The CDR3 is 14 residues long. DNA for the CDR3: TGTGCCAGTAGTCCCCCCGGGACATACACTGAAGCTTTCTTT. This translates into CASSPPGTYTEAFF.

This chain uses TRBV11-2 with TRBJ2-1; perhaps TRBD1 as D (6 bases). CDR1 and CDR2 from the germline V gene are SGHAT and FQNNGV. V was cut by 4 bases and J by 6 bases, with 10 bases left in between. CDR3 length equals 13 residues. The CDR3 reads CASSSIQGNEQFF. CDR3 DNA sequence: TGTGCCAGCAGCTCGATACAGGGCAATGAGCAGTTCTTC.

Here the CDR3 DNA reads TGTGCCAGCAGCGTCGACCCCACAACTAGCGGGGCGTTCTTC. Its translation is CASSVDPTTSGAFF. V and J are TRBV9 and TRBJ2-1, with 10 bases that match TRBD2. The CDR3 has 14 residues. Germline-derived CDR1 and CDR2 are SGDLS and YYNGEE. Trimming took 2 bases from V and 15 from J; bases not matched to a gene: 11.

This clone was seen only once. The rearrangement joins TRBV12-2 to TRBJ2-6; the DNA was not used to check the table's D call, TRBD1. TRBV12-2 is a known pseudogene. The CDR3 is 15 amino acids. The CDR3 DNA follows: TGTGCAAGGGGACAGGGGGCGGCTGGGGCCAACGTCCTGACTTTC. Amino acids: CARGQGAAGANVLTF.

The rearrangement uses TRBV15 and TRBJ2-5; 9 bases fit TRBD2. There are 17 residues in the CDR3. Per the germline V gene, CDR1 is LNHNV and CDR2 is YYDKDF (reference sequence). Trimming took 2 bases from V and 3 from J; bases not matched to a gene: 10. This chain's CDR3 is CATSRFPIAGVKETQYF. CDR3 coding DNA: TGTGCCACCAGCAGATTTCCCATAGCGGGAGTAAAAGAGACCCAGTACTTC.

This rearrangement joins TRBV6-6 to TRBJ2-7, with a tentative D call TRBD2 (6 bases). The CDR3 sequence is 15 residues long. The germline V gene has CDR1 MNHNY and CDR2 SVGAGI (reference sequence). With 4 bases removed from V and 4 bases from J, the gap between germline ends came to 17 bases. As DNA, the CDR3 is TGTGCCAGCAGTTCCTCAACGGGAGAGGGTTACGAGCAGTACTTC. It codes for CASSSSTGEGYEQYF.

The CDR3: CASVDAGVSGANVLTF. The CDR3 nucleotides are TGTGCCAGCGTCGATGCAGGCGTCTCTGGGGCCAACGTCCTGACTTTC. This chain uses TRBV28 with TRBJ2-6; D is undetermined. This CDR3 is built from 16 residues. The germline V and J ends were trimmed by 8 bases and 0 bases, with 14 bases remaining between them. Germline-derived CDR1 and CDR2 are MDHEN and SYDVKM.